This TCR beta chain was sequenced during a study of somatic mutations in cytotoxic T cells in rheumatoid arthritis. This CDR3 contains 15 residues. Trimming left V 2 bases short and J 7 bases short, with 15 bases between. Germline CDR1 is SEHNR and CDR2 is FQNEAQ (reference sequence). A word on this clone: The antigen remains unidentified.

Overall study results and limits: No significant CD8+ T-cell clonality difference was found between rheumatoid arthritis patients and age-matched controls. The antigen targets of the expanded CD8+ clones lacked identification. Each of about an eighth of the roughly 65 patients had a largest CD8+ clone that made up more than 20% of CD8+ cells.

Repertoires were generated with immunoSEQ multiplex PCR, while TCRdb's copy carries only in-frame clones and drops some. This table has about 14,000 clones, 82% appearing once. By positive magnetic bead selection, CD4+ and CD8+ cells were isolated, and their purity was checked by flow cytometry. The receptor comes from an adult with rheumatoid arthritis. The V gene is TRBV7-9, the J gene TRBJ2-1, with D maybe TRBD1 (6 bases). Sequencing was done on a sample of CD8+ T cells sorted from blood. This CDR3 reads CASSLRQARLNEQFF. In nucleotides, the CDR3 is TGTGCCAGCAGCTTAAGACAGGCTCGTTTAAATGAGCAGTTCTTC.